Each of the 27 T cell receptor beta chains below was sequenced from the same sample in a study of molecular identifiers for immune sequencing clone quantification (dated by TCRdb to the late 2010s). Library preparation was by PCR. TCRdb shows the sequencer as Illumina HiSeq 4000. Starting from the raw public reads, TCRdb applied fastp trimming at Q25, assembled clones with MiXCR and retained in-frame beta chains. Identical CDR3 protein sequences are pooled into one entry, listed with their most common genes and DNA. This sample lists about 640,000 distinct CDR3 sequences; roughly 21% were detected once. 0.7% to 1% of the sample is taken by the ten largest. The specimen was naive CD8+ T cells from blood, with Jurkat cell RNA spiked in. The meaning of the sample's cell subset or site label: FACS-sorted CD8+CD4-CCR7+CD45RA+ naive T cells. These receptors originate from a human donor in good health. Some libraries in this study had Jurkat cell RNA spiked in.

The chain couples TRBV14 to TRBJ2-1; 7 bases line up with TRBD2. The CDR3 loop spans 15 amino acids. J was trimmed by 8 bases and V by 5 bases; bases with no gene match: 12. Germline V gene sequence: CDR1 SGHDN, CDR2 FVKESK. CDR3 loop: CASSGGMGGDYEQFF. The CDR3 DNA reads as TGTGCCAGCAGCGGCGGTATGGGGGGGGACTATGAGCAGTTCTTC.

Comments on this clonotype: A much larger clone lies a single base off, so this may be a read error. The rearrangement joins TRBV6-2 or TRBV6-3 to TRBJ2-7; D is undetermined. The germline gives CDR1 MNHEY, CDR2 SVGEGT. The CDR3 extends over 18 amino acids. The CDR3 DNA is TGTGCCAGCAGTCACTCGGCGGCCCAAGGCGTTATACTATACGAGCAGTACTTC. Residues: CASSHSAAQGVILYEQYF.

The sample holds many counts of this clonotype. The CDR3 bases are TGTGCCAGCAGTAACGACAGAATGAACACTGAAGCTTTCTTT. Residues: CASSNDRMNTEAFF. J is TRBJ1-1 and V is TRBV12-3 or TRBV12-4; tentatively, D is TRBD1 (5 bases). This CDR3 region has 14 residues. Trimming took 5 bases from V and 0 from J, leaving 10 bases between them.

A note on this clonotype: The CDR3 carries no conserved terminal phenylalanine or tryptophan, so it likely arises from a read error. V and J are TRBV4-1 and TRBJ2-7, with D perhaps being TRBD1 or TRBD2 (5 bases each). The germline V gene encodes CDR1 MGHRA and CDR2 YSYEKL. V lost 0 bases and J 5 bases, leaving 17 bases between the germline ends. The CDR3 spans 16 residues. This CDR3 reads CASSQDSGTASDEQYL. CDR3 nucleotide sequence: TGCGCCAGCAGCCAAGATTCAGGGACGGCTTCTGACGAGCAGTACCTC.

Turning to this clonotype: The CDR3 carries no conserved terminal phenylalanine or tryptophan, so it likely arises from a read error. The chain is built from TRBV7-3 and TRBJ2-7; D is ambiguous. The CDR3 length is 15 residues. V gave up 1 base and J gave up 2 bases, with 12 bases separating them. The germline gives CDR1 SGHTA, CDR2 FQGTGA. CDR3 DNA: TGTGCCAGCAGCTTAAAGGCGAAAGTTGCCTACGAGCAGTACTCC. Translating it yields CASSLKAKVAYEQYS.

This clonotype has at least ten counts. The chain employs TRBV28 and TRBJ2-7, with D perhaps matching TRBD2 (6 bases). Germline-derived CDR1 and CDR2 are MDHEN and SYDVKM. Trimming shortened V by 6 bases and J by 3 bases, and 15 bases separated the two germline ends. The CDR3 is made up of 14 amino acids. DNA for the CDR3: TGTGCCAGCAGGGACCCCGGCGGGGACTACGAGCAGTACTTC. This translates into CASRDPGGDYEQYF.

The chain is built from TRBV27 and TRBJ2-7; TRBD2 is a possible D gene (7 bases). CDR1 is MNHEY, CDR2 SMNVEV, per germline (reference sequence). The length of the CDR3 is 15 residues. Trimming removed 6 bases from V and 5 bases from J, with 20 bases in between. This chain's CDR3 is CASRGAAGAHNEQYF. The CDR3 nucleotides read TGTGCCAGCAGGGGGGCGGCGGGGGCCCACAACGAGCAGTACTTC.

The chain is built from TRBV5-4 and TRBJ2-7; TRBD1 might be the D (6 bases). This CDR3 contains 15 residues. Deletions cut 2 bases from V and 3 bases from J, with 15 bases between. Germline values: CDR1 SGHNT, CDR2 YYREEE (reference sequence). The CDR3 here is CASSFRAGVGYEQYF. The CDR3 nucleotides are TGTGCCAGCAGCTTCCGCGCAGGGGTGGGCTACGAGCAGTACTTC.

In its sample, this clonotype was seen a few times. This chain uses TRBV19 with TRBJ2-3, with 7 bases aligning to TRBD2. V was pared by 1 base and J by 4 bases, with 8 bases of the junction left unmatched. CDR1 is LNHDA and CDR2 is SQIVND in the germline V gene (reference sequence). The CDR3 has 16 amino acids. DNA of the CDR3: TGTGCCAGTAGTATAGCGGGCATCGCGGGAGCAGATACGCAGTATTTT. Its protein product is CASSIAGIAGADTQYF.

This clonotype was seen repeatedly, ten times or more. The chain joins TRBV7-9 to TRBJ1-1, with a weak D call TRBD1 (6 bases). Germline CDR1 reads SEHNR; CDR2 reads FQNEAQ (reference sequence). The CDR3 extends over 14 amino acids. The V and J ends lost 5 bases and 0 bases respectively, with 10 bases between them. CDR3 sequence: CASSRTDMNTEAFF. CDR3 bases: TGTGCCAGCAGCCGGACAGATATGAACACTGAAGCTTTCTTT.

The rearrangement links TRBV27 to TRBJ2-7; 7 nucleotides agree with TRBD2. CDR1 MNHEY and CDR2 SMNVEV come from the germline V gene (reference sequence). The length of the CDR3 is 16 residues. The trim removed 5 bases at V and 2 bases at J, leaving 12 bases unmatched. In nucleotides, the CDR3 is TGTGCCAGCAGTCTCCTCGGGGTAGCGGGCGCCTACGAGCAGTACTTC. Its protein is CASSLLGVAGAYEQYF.

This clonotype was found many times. The DNA for the CDR3 is TGTGCCTGGAGTATTTACACCGGGGAGCTGTTTTTT. Residues: CAWSIYTGELFF. The chain has TRBV30 and TRBJ2-2; D unresolved. From germline, CDR1 is GTSNPN and CDR2 SVGIG (reference sequence). The CDR3 spans 12 residues. The V gene lost 2 bases and the J gene lost 3 bases, with 4 bases spanning the gap.

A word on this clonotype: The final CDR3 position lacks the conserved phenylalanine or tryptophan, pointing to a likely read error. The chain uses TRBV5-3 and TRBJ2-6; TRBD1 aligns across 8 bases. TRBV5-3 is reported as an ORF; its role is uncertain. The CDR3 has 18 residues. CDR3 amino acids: CASSLADRVHSGANVLTL. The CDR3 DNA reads TGTGCCAGCAGCTTGGCGGACAGGGTCCACTCTGGGGCCAACGTCCTGACTCTC.

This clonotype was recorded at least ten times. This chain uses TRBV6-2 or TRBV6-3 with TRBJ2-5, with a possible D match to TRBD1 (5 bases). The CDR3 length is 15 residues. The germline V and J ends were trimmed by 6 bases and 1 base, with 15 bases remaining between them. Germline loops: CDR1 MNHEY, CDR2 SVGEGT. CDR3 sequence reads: CASSPYGQGQETQYF. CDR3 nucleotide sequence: TGTGCCAGCAGCCCCTACGGACAAGGCCAAGAGACCCAGTACTTC.

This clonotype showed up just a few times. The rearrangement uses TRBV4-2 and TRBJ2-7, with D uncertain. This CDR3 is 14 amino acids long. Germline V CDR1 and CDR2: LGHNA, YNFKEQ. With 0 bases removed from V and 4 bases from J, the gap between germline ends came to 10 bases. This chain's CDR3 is CASSQELFAYEQYF. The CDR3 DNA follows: TGTGCCAGCAGCCAAGAATTGTTCGCGTACGAGCAGTACTTC.

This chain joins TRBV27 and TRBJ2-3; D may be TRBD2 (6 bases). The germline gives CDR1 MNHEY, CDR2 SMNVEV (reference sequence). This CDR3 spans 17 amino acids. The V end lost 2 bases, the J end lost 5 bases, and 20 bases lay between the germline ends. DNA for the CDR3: TGTGCCAGCAGTTTAGAGTACGCGGGGATGGTGGGAGATACGCAGTATTTT. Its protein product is CASSLEYAGMVGDTQYF.

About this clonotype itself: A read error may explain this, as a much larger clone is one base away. The DNA of the CDR3 is TGTGCCAGCAGCTCGGACAGGGGAAACTCCCACGAGCAGTACTTC. It specifies CASSSDRGNSHEQYF. The chain joins TRBV5-6 to TRBJ2-7; 9 bases match TRBD1. The CDR3 consists of 15 residues. Germline V gene sequence: CDR1 SGHDT, CDR2 YYEEEE.

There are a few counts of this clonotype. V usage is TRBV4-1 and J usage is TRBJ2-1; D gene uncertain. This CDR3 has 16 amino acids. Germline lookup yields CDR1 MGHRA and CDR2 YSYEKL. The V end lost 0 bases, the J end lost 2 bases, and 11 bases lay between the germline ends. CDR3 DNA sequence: TGCGCCAGCAGCCAAGAGAACCTTGGGGCCTACAATGAGCAGTTCTTC. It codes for CASSQENLGAYNEQFF.

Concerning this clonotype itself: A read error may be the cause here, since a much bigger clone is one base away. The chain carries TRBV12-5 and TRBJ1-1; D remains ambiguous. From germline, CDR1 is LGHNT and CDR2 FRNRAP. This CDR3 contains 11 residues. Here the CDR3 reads CASGLSTEASF. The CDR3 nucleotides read TGTGCTAGTGGTTTAAGCACTGAAGCTTCCTTT.

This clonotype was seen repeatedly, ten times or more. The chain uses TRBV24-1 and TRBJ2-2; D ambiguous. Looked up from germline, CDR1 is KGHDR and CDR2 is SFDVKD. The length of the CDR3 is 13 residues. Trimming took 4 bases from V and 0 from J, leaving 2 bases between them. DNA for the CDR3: TGTGCCACCAGTGACACGAACACCGGGGAGCTGTTTTTT. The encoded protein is CATSDTNTGELFF.

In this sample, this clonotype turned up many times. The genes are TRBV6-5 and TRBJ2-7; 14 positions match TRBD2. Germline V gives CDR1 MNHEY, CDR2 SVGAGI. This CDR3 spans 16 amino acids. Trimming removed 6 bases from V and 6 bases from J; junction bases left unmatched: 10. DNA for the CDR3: TGTGCCAGCAGGACCGGGACTAGCGGGAGAAAGGGCGAGCAGTACTTC. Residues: CASRTGTSGRKGEQYF.

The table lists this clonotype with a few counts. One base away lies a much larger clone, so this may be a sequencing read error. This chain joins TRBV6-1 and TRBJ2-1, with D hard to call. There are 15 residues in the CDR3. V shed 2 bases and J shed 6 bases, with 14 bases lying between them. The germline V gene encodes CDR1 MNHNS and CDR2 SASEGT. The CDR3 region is CASSEPQYNCNEQFF. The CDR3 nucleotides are TGTGCCAGCAGTGAACCTCAGTACAACTGCAATGAGCAGTTCTTC.

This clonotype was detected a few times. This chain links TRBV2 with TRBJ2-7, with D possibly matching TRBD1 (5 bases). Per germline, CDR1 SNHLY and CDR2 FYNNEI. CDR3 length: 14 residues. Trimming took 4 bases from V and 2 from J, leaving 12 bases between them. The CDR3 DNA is TGTGCCAGCAGTGGAACAGGATGGGCCTACGAGCAGTACTTC. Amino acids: CASSGTGWAYEQYF.

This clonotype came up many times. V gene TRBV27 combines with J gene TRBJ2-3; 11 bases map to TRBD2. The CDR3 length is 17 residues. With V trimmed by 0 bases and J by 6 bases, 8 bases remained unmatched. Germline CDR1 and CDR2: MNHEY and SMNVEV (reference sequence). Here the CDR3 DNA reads TGTGCCAGCAGTTTATCGGTAATAGCGGGGGGGGATGATACGCAGTATTTT. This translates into CASSLSVIAGGDDTQYF.

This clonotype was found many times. The CDR3 protein is CASSDFSPGTGYF. CDR3 sequence (DNA): TGTGCCAGCAGTGACTTTTCCCCCGGGACAGGCTACTTC. The chain links TRBV6-6 to TRBJ2-7, with 8 bases matching TRBD1. Germline CDR1 is MNHNY and CDR2 is SVGAGI (reference sequence). The V segment lost 5 bases and the J segment 13 bases; nucleotides outside the gene matches: 13. The CDR3 is 13 residues long.

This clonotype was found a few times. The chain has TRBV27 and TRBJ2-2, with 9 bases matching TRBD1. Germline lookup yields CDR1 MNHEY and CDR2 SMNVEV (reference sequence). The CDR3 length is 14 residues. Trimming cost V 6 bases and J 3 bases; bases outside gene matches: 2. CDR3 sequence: CASRGQGDTGELFF. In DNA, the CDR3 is TGTGCCAGCAGGGGACAGGGAGACACCGGGGAGCTGTTTTTT.

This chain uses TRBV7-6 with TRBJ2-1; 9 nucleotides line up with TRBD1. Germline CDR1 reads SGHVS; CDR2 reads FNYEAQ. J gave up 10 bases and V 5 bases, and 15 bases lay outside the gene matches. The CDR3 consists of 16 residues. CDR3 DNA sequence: TGTGCCAGCAGCCTCAGCCGAGGACAGGGGATTTACGAGCAGTTCTTC. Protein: CASSLSRGQGIYEQFF.